These 3 T cell receptor beta chains came from one sample sequenced in a study of molecular identifiers for immune sequencing clone quantification. TCRdb reanalysed the PCR reads using MiXCR and keeps one entry per CDR3 protein. Of fewer than 350,000 distinct CDR3 sequences in the sample, about a fifth are singletons; the top ten hold approximately 0.8%. Sequencing input: naive CD8+ T cells from blood, with Jurkat cell RNA spiked in. Specified subset: FACS-sorted CD8+CD4-CCR7+CD45RA+ naive T cells. Receptor source: a human donor in good health. Some libraries in this study had Jurkat cell RNA spiked in.

On this clonotype itself: One end of the junction varies from germline; a read error may be responsible. This rearrangement joins TRBV7-9 to TRBJ2-5, with D perhaps matching TRBD2 (6 bases). The CDR3 sequence is 14 residues long. Germline CDR1 reads SEHNR; CDR2 reads FQNEAQ (reference sequence). For the CDR3, the DNA is TGTGCCCGCAGTCACCACCGGGAGCAAGAGACCCAGTACTTC. Encoded protein: CARSHHREQETQYF.

As to this clonotype: A read error is possible here, since a much larger clone lies one base away. The V call is TRBV5-6, the J call TRBJ2-7; 12 bases fit TRBD2. The V and J ends lost 0 bases and 6 bases, in that order; junction bases with no gene match: 7. CDR3 size: 16 residues. Germline-derived CDR1 and CDR2 are SGHDT and YYEEEE. The CDR3 region is CASSLGLAGVRIEQYF. CDR3 nucleotide sequence: TGTGCCAGCAGCTTGGGACTAGCGGGGGTGCGCATCGAGCAGTACTTC.

The table lists this clonotype with many counts. The rearrangement links TRBV29-1 to TRBJ1-1; no firm D call. Germline-derived CDR1 and CDR2 are SQVTM and ANQGSEA. V lost 7 bases, J lost 0 bases, and 15 bases lay in between. This CDR3 comprises 14 residues. CDR3 residues: CSGGVAFMNTEAFF. CDR3 coding DNA: TGCAGCGGAGGTGTTGCGTTCATGAACACTGAAGCTTTCTTT.